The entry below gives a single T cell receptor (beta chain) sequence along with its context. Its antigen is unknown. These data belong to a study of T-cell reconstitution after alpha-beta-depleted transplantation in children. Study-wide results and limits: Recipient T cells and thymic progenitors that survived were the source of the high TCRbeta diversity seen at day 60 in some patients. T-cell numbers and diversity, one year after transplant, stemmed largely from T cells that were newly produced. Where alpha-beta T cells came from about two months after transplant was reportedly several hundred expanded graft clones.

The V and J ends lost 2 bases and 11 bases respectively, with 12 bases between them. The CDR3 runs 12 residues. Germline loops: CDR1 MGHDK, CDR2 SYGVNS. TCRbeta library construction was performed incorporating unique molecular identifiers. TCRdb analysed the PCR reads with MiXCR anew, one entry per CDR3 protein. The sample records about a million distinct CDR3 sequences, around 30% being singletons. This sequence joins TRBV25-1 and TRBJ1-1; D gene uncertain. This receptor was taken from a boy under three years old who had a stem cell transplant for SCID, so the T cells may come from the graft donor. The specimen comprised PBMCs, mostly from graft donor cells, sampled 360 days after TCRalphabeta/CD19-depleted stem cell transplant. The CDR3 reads CASSEALGRAFF. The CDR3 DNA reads TGTGCCAGCAGTGAAGCTTTGGGCCGGGCTTTCTTT.